This T cell receptor (beta chain) was observed in a study of T cell responses to AZD1222 COVID-19 vaccine. General study points: Mapped onto spike, vaccine-associated CD4 TCRs spanned it and were dominant at 160-218 and 743-854. In a largely white British group with more females than males, clonal diversity was possibly underestimated.

The protocol was immunoSEQ multiplex PCR, while the TCRdb copy is restricted to in-frame clones and leaves out a portion. The data show under 150,000 clones, with roughly 90% seen just once and approximately 1.6% held by the top ten. This clone was observed a single time. Its antigen is unknown. This CDR3 has 15 amino acids. Looked up from germline, CDR1 is LGHDT and CDR2 is YNNKEL (reference sequence). Trimming left V 1 base short and J 0 bases short, with 7 bases between. Second-dose groups at about 4 or about 12 weeks were pooled. The chain joins TRBV3-1 (or the pseudogene TRBV3-2) to TRBJ1-5; D gene uncertain. Material: peripheral blood, obtained 28 days after the second AZD1222 dose. The sequence came from an adult who received the AZD1222 COVID-19 vaccine. CDR3 amino acids: CASSQGLNSNQPQHF. CDR3 in DNA: TGTGCCAGCAGCCAAGGACTGAATAGCAATCAGCCCCAGCATTTT.